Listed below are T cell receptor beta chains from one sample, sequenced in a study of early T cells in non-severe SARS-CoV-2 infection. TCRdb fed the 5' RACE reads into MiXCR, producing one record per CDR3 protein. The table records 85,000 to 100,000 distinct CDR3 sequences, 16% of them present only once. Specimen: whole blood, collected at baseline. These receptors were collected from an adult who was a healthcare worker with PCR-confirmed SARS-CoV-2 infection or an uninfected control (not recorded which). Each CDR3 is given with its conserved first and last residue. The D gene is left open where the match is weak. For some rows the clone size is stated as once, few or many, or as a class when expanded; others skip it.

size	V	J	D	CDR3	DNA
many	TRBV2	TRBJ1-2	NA	CATNGANYGYTF	TGTGCCACCAACGGGGCTAACTATGGCTACACCTTC
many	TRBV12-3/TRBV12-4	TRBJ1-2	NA	CASSFEDRAHGYTF	TGTGCCAGCAGTTTCGAGGACAGAGCTCACGGCTACACCTTC
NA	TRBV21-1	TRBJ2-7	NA	CASSNGSGRARGYEQYF	TGTGCCAGCAGCAATGGTAGCGGGAGGGCCCGTGGGTACGAGCAGTACTTC
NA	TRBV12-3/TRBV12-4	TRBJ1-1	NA	CASSLRWDGGAFF	TGTGCCAGCAGTTTAAGGTGGGACGGTGGGGCTTTCTTT
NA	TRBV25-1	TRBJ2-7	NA	CASASSYEQYF	TGTGCCAGCGCCAGCTCCTACGAGCAGTACTTC
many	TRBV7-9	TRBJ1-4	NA	CASSFAENEKLFF	TGTGCCAGCAGCTTTGCGGAGAATGAAAAACTGTTTTTT
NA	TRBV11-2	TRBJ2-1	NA	CASSLGRFEQFF	TGTGCCAGCAGCTTAGGTCGGTTTGAGCAGTTCTTC
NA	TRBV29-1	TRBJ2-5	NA	CSVEGRVEETQYF	TGCAGCGTTGAAGGAAGGGTTGAGGAGACCCAGTACTTC
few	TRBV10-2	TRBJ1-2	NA	CASYLVYGYTF	TGCGCCAGTTACTTGGTCTATGGCTACACCTTC
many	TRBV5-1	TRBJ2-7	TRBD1	CASRAGTGSDEQYF	TGCGCCAGCAGAGCCGGGACAGGGTCTGACGAGCAGTACTTC
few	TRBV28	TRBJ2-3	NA	CASSLIPAGTDTQYF	TGTGCCAGCAGTTTGATCCCGGCGGGCACAGATACGCAGTATTTT
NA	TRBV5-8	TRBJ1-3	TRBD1	CASSTYKGGNTIYF	TGTGCCAGCAGCACATACAAAGGGGGCAACACCATATATTTT
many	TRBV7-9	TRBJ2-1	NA	CASSLVGKRQHFF	TGTGCCAGCAGCTTAGTGGGGAAGAGGCAGCACTTCTTC
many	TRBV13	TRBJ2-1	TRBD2	CASSSRRGLANNEQFF	TGTGCCAGCAGCTCTCGTCGGGGACTAGCAAACAATGAGCAGTTCTTC
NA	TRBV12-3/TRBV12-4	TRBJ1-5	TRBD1	CASSFSGTGGNQPQHF	TGTGCCAGCAGTTTCTCCGGGACAGGGGGCAATCAGCCCCAGCATTTT
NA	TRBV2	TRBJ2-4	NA	CASSLAKNIQYF	TGTGCCAGCAGTCTAGCCAAAAACATTCAGTACTTC
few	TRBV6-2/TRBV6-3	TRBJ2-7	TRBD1	CASSYLTGGRNEQYF	TGTGCCAGCAGTTACTTGACAGGGGGCAGGAACGAGCAGTACTTC
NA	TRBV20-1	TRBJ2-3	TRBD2	CSARVAREGHDTQYF	TGCAGTGCTAGAGTTGCGCGGGAGGGCCATGATACGCAGTATTTT
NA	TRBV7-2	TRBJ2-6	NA	CASSHGEAGANVLTF	TGTGCCAGCAGCCATGGGGAGGCTGGGGCCAACGTCCTGACTTTC
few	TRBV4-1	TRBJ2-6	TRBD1	CASSHLPVTGAFSGANVLTF	TGCGCCAGCAGCCACCTCCCGGTTACAGGGGCCTTCTCTGGGGCCAACGTCCTGACTTTC
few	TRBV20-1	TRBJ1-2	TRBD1	CSAFRRPSRDRVSTF	TGCAGTGCTTTCCGACGACCCTCCAGGGACAGGGTTTCGACGTTC
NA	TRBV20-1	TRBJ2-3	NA	CSARIRDTQYF	TGCAGTGCTAGAATCCGAGATACGCAGTATTTT
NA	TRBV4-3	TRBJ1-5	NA	CASSQGFGQPQHF	TGCGCCAGCAGTCAGGGCTTCGGCCAGCCCCAGCATTTT
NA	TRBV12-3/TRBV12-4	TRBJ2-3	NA	CASSHIPGIPLTDTQYF	TGTGCCAGCAGCCATATCCCCGGGATACCCCTCACAGATACGCAGTATTTT
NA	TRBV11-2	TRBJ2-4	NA	CASSGTRKQNIQYF	TGTGCCAGCAGCGGAACTAGAAAGCAAAACATTCAGTACTTC
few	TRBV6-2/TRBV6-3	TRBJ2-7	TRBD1	CASSQRQGSYEQYF	TGTGCCAGCAGTCAGCGACAGGGTTCCTACGAGCAGTACTTC
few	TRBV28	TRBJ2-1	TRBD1	CASSLGTGVYNEQFF	TGTGCCAGCAGTTTAGGGACAGGGGTCTACAATGAGCAGTTCTTC
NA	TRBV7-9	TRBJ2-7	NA	CASSLAARPGEQYF	TGTGCCAGCAGCTTAGCGGCACGGCCTGGGGAGCAGTACTTC
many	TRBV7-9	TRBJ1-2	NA	CASSFGNGNYGYTF	TGTGCCAGCAGCTTCGGTAACGGGAACTATGGCTACACCTTC
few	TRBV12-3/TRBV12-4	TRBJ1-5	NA	CASSLARGVNQPQHF	TGTGCCAGCAGTTTGGCCAGGGGAGTCAATCAGCCCCAGCATTTT
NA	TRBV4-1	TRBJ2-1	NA	CASSQPVLGEQFF	TGCGCCAGCAGCCAGCCAGTTTTGGGAGAGCAGTTCTTC